The 28 T cell receptor beta chains listed next were all sequenced from one sample in a study of shared clonotypes between healthy human individuals. This table comes from immunoSEQ multiplex PCR, and its TCRdb copy is limited to in-frame clones, with some not included. Of more than 2 million clones in the sample, over 85% were seen once. The sequencing input was naive CD4+ T cells sorted from blood. Regarding subset: CD45RA+ positively selected. The receptors originated from a man between 18 and 35 years old in good health.

The genes are TRBV5-4 and TRBJ2-1; D not resolved. This CDR3 contains 13 residues. Germline V CDR1 and CDR2: SGHNT, YYREEE (reference sequence). The V end lost 3 bases, the J end lost 7 bases, and 11 bases lay between the germline ends. This chain's CDR3 is CASSSSEVNEQFF. In DNA, the CDR3 is TGTGCCAGCAGCTCCTCTGAGGTAAATGAGCAGTTCTTC.

J is TRBJ2-5 and V is TRBV2; 8 nucleotides line up with TRBD1. This CDR3 has 14 residues. Unmatched junction bases numbered 6, after V lost 4 bases and J lost 5 bases. Germline V CDR1 and CDR2: SNHLY, FYNNEI. For the CDR3, the DNA is TGTGCCAGCAGTGGAGAGACAGGGGTGGAGACCCAGTACTTC. It specifies CASSGETGVETQYF.

As to this clone: Other DNA sequences from this sample encode an identical CDR3 as well. The CDR3 here is CASSLETGAYEQYF. CDR3 DNA sequence: TGCGCCAGCAGCTTGGAGACAGGAGCCTACGAGCAGTACTTC. The rearrangement joins TRBV5-1 to TRBJ2-7; possible D gene TRBD1, 6 bases. This CDR3 comprises 14 residues. With 0 bases removed from V and 2 bases from J, the gap between germline ends came to 9 bases. Germline-derived CDR1 and CDR2 are SGHRS and YFSETQ.

The V gene is TRBV6-5, the J gene TRBJ2-7, with TRBD1 matching over 12 bases. The CDR3 spans 15 residues. V lost 7 bases to trimming and J lost 5 bases; unmatched junction nucleotides: 9. Germline loops: CDR1 MNHEY, CDR2 SVGAGI. The chain's CDR3 is CASTPAGQGAHEQYF. The CDR3 DNA reads as TGTGCCAGCACCCCCGCGGGACAGGGGGCCCACGAGCAGTACTTC.

This rearrangement joins TRBV5-4 to TRBJ1-1; D unresolved. This CDR3 has 16 residues. The V end lost 0 bases, the J end lost 0 bases, and 12 bases lay between the germline ends. Germline V gene data show CDR1 as SGHNT and CDR2 as YYREEE (reference sequence). CDR3 sequence: CASSLGAVLMNTEAFF. The CDR3 region has the DNA TGTGCCAGCAGCTTGGGCGCGGTACTCATGAACACTGAAGCTTTCTTT. The whole variable domain, remainder taken from reference TRBV5-4 and TRBJ1-1, is ETGVTQSPTHLIKTRGQQVTLRCSSQSGHNTVSWYQQALGQGPQFIFQYYREEENGRGNFPPRFSGLQFPNYSSELNVNALELDDSALYLCASSLGAVLMNTEAFFGQGTRLTVV.

V and J are TRBV11-2 and TRBJ2-5; unclear D gene. Germline V gene data show CDR1 as SGHAT and CDR2 as FQNNGV. The CDR3 is 14 amino acids. V gave up 0 bases and J gave up 5 bases, with 10 bases separating them. This CDR3 is CASSLDSRSETQYF. As DNA, the CDR3 is TGTGCCAGCAGCTTAGATAGTAGGTCTGAGACCCAGTACTTC. Full variable domain (missing parts from reference TRBV11-2 and TRBJ2-5): EAGVAQSPRYKIIEKRQSVAFWCNPISGHATLYWYQQILGQGPKLLIQFQNNGVVDDSQLPKDRFSAERLKGVDSTLKIQPAKLEDSAVYLCASSLDSRSETQYFGPGTRLLVL.

Notes on this clone: Distinct nucleotide sequences in the sample also encode this CDR3. The V gene is TRBV7-2, the J gene TRBJ2-7; D may be TRBD1 or TRBD2 (5 bases each). V was clipped by 4 bases and J by 0 bases, with 13 bases between them. Germline values: CDR1 SGHTA, CDR2 FQGNSA. The CDR3 is 15 amino acids. The CDR3: CASSSRDGSSYEQYF. In DNA form, the CDR3 reads TGTGCCAGCAGCTCACGGGACGGCAGCTCCTACGAGCAGTACTTC.

The V and J genes are TRBV5-1 and TRBJ1-4; 9 bases are a match to TRBD1. Trimming took 2 bases from V and 5 from J; bases not matched to a gene: 4. CDR1 is SGHRS and CDR2 is YFSETQ in the germline V gene. The CDR3 totals 15 residues. CDR3 DNA sequence: TGCGCCAGCAGCTTCGAAGGGACAGGGAATGAAAAACTGTTTTTT. This codes for CASSFEGTGNEKLFF.

This chain connects TRBV15 to TRBJ1-5; no reliable D call. The CDR3 is 15 residues long. With 0 bases removed from V and 4 bases from J, the gap between germline ends came to 10 bases. Germline V lookup: CDR1 LNHNV, CDR2 YYDKDF (reference sequence). CDR3 region: CATSRDLRSNQPQHF. CDR3 DNA sequence: TGTGCCACCAGCAGAGATTTGCGTAGTAATCAGCCCCAGCATTTT.

About this clone itself: The junction and the germline gene differ at one end; a read error may be behind it. The CDR3 loop reads CASSFPRGEPSDF. The DNA of the CDR3 is TGTGCCAGCAGCTTTCCACGGGGAGAACCGTCGGACTTC. This chain joins TRBV7-2 and TRBJ2-5; perhaps TRBD2 as D (5 bases). The germline V gene encodes CDR1 SGHTA and CDR2 FQGNSA. CDR3 length: 13 amino acids.

For the CDR3, the DNA is TGTGCCAGCAGTGTACCCGGGACTTCCTACGAGCAGTACTTC. The encoded protein is CASSVPGTSYEQYF. The chain joins TRBV2 to TRBJ2-7, with D tentatively TRBD2 (6 bases). Germline CDR1 SNHLY, CDR2 FYNNEI. V lost 4 bases and J 1 base, leaving 11 bases between the germline ends. This CDR3 region has 14 residues.

About this clone itself: The sample contains more than one DNA sequence encoding this CDR3. The DNA for the CDR3 is TGCGCCAGCAGTGAAAGCCGGAACACTGAAGCTTTCTTT. It codes for CASSESRNTEAFF. The V gene is TRBV10-1, the J gene TRBJ1-1, with unresolved D. The length of the CDR3 is 13 residues. Trimming removed 3 bases at V and 1 base at J, with 6 bases between. The V gene's germline CDR1 is WNHNN and CDR2 SYGVQD (reference sequence).

The chain couples TRBV5-4 to TRBJ1-1; D call uncertain. In germline, CDR1 is SGHNT, CDR2 YYREEE (reference sequence). The V and J ends lost 4 bases and 1 base respectively, with 11 bases between them. CDR3 length: 14 amino acids. The CDR3 sequence: CASSPGMGNTEAFF. CDR3 DNA: TGTGCCAGCAGCCCCGGCATGGGGAACACTGAAGCTTTCTTT.

The chain has TRBV5-6 and TRBJ2-7, with 8 bases aligning to TRBD2. Trimming at V came to 5 bases and at J to 4 bases, leaving 20 bases not matched to a gene. Germline V gives CDR1 SGHDT, CDR2 YYEEEE. This CDR3 comprises 18 residues. CDR3 sequence reads: CASRERGGGSGSFYEQYF. The CDR3 DNA reads TGTGCCAGCAGGGAGAGGGGCGGGGGCAGCGGGAGTTTTTACGAGCAGTACTTC.

The gene calls are TRBV11-2 and TRBJ2-3; TRBD1 might be the D (5 bases). The ends were cut back, 1 base at V and 0 bases at J, with 11 bases in the middle. Germline CDR1 and CDR2: SGHAT and FQNNGV. The CDR3 runs 16 residues. The CDR3 sequence: CASSLGTRSSTDTQYF. In nucleotides, the CDR3 is TGTGCCAGCAGCTTAGGGACAAGGTCAAGCACAGATACGCAGTATTTT.

The V and J genes are TRBV19 and TRBJ2-3, with D perhaps being TRBD1 or TRBD2 (5 bases each). The CDR3 is 16 amino acids. CDR1 is LNHDA and CDR2 is SQIVND in the germline V gene (reference sequence). Trimming removed 6 bases from V and 0 bases from J, with 16 bases in between. The DNA for the CDR3 is TGTGCCAGTAGGCAAACTGGGGGTTCTAGCACAGATACGCAGTATTTT. Protein product: CASRQTGGSSTDTQYF.

The J gene is TRBJ1-2, the V gene TRBV6-5; 8 nucleotides match TRBD1. Germline values: CDR1 MNHEY, CDR2 SVGAGI. This CDR3 spans 12 amino acids. V lost 5 bases to trimming and J lost 8 bases; unmatched junction nucleotides: 4. CDR3 coding DNA: TGTGCCAGCAGTGAGACAGGGGCGGGCTACACCTTC. Translation gives CASSETGAGYTF.

The chain combines TRBV7-9 with TRBJ1-5; 7 nucleotides match TRBD1. CDR1 and CDR2 from the germline V gene are SEHNR and FQNEAQ (reference sequence). This CDR3 region has 16 residues. Trimming removed 4 bases from V and 2 bases from J; junction bases left unmatched: 8. CDR3 coding DNA: TGTGCCAGCAGCTACCTGACAGGGAACCGCAATCAGCCCCAGCATTTT. This encodes CASSYLTGNRNQPQHF.

This clone was picked up one time. The sample has other DNA sequences that encode this CDR3 too. This chain uses TRBV5-1 with TRBJ1-2; D unclear. Trimming pared 0 bases from V and 2 bases from J, leaving 5 bases between. Germline V gives CDR1 SGHRS, CDR2 YFSETQ. The CDR3 runs 13 residues. The CDR3 here is CASSLEWNYGYTF. In DNA form, the CDR3 reads TGCGCCAGCAGCTTGGAATGGAACTATGGCTACACCTTC.

V gene TRBV28 combines with J gene TRBJ2-7; D is perhaps TRBD1 (6 bases). The CDR3 is 15 amino acids. With 5 bases removed from V and 0 bases from J, the gap between germline ends came to 14 bases. From germline, CDR1 is MDHEN and CDR2 SYDVKM. The chain's CDR3 is CASSPGTLSSYEQYF. CDR3 coding DNA: TGTGCCAGCAGTCCCGGGACATTGAGCTCCTACGAGCAGTACTTC.

The chain recombines TRBV5-8 with TRBJ2-7; TRBD1 matches at 10 bases. Germline V gene lookup returns CDR1 SGHTS and CDR2 YDEGEE. The CDR3 runs 14 residues. The junction had 2 bases not matched to a gene; V was cut back by 1 base and J by 4 bases. CDR3 in DNA: TGTGCCAGCAGCTTGCGACAGGGGGCGTACGAGCAGTACTTC. This codes for CASSLRQGAYEQYF.

In nucleotides, the CDR3 is TGCGCCAGCAGCTTGGGCCTACTAGCGGGGAGGCAAGAGACCCAGTACTTC. Translation: CASSLGLLAGRQETQYF. The chain employs TRBV5-1 and TRBJ2-5; 10 positions agree with TRBD2. Germline V gene data show CDR1 as SGHRS and CDR2 as YFSETQ. The trim removed 0 bases at V and 2 bases at J, leaving 7 bases unmatched. The CDR3 extends over 17 amino acids.

This chain uses TRBV19 with TRBJ2-2, with D possibly matching TRBD1 (5 bases). Between the trimmed V and J ends, which lost 2 bases and 4 bases, there was a span of 11 bases. Germline V gene data show CDR1 as LNHDA and CDR2 as SQIVND (reference sequence). This CDR3 is built from 15 residues. CDR3 residues: CASSIPGRTTGELFF. In DNA form, the CDR3 reads TGTGCCAGTAGTATACCAGGGCGAACCACCGGGGAGCTGTTTTTT.

The CDR3 loop reads CAISLAGGKQFF. The CDR3 region has the DNA TGTGCCATCAGTCTAGCGGGGGGAAAGCAGTTCTTC. This chain connects TRBV10-3 to TRBJ2-1; 11 nucleotides align to TRBD2. This CDR3 contains 12 residues. Trimming removed 5 bases from V and 11 bases from J; junction bases left unmatched: 2. Germline loops: CDR1 ENHRY, CDR2 SYGVKD.

The J gene is TRBJ2-2, the V gene TRBV6-5, with unresolved D. The V gene lost 4 bases and the J gene lost 4 bases, with 13 bases spanning the gap. The CDR3 spans 15 residues. In germline, CDR1 is MNHEY, CDR2 SVGAGI. CDR3 DNA: TGTGCCAGCAGTTCGACGTCTCCACTCACCGGGGAGCTGTTTTTT. Residues: CASSSTSPLTGELFF.

The V call is TRBV7-9, the J call TRBJ1-1; perhaps TRBD1 as D (6 bases). CDR1 is SEHNR and CDR2 is FQNEAQ in the germline V gene (reference sequence). The V and J ends lost 2 bases and 1 base respectively, with 11 bases between them. CDR3 length equals 15 residues. The CDR3 spells CASSLQGSWNTEAFF. The CDR3 DNA reads as TGTGCCAGCAGCTTACAGGGGAGTTGGAACACTGAAGCTTTCTTT.

The rearrangement uses TRBV2 and TRBJ1-2; maybe TRBD1 (6 bases). V lost 5 bases, J lost 4 bases, and 11 bases lay in between. Germline V lookup: CDR1 SNHLY, CDR2 FYNNEI. There are 13 residues in the CDR3. CDR3 bases: TGTGCCAGCAGTAATGGACAGAGCTATGGCTACACCTTC. Translating gives CASSNGQSYGYTF.

This clone was recorded once. This chain links TRBV7-9 with TRBJ1-2, with 8 bases identical to TRBD1. CDR1 is SEHNR and CDR2 is FQNEAQ in the germline V gene (reference sequence). The V segment lost 5 bases and the J segment 8 bases; nucleotides outside the gene matches: 10. This CDR3 region has 14 residues. The CDR3: CASSRDRGVNGYTF. DNA for the CDR3: TGTGCCAGCAGCCGCGACAGGGGCGTTAACGGCTACACCTTC.